The entry that follows covers one T cell receptor beta chain sequence. With duration under 3 months, ophthalmopathy was active: Clinical Activity Score at least 3, NOSPECS at least 4. This CDR3 region has 16 residues. CDR1 is MNHEY and CDR2 is SVGEGT in the germline V gene. Trimming cost V 0 bases and J 0 bases, with 12 bases left between them. This specimen comes from a study of T cells in Graves' hyperthyroidism and ophthalmopathy. Researchers amplified the TCR beta CDR3 regions from RNA transcripts. The TCR CDR3 first-round RT-PCR relied on the HTBI primer set. TCRdb called the multiplex PCR reads again in MiXCR, with one record for every CDR3 protein. The sample has around 600,000 distinct CDR3 sequences, about 14% seen once.

Material: blood. The gene calls are TRBV6-2 or TRBV6-3 and TRBJ2-7; D is possibly TRBD2 (5 bases). This TCR derives from a woman aged 45-60 years with Graves' ophthalmopathy. The CDR3 DNA follows: TGTGCCAGCAGTTACTCGAGGGTTGGCAGCTCCTACGAGCAGTACTTC. Translating gives CASSYSRVGSSYEQYF.